This is a list of T cell receptor beta chains from one sample in a study of blood T cell repertoires in COVID-19. TCRdb's table, derived via immunoSEQ multiplex PCR, lists solely in-frame clones and lacks some. This sample has 200,000 to 300,000 clones, with 75% to 85% found just once. Sequencing was carried out using peripheral blood. The receptors stem from a human donor in a cohort sampled during active COVID-19. Both conserved end residues are part of each CDR3. The order of the fields is J gene, D gene, clone size, V gene, CDR3 protein, CDR3 DNA. D genes are given only for firm matches. Clone size is given for some rows only: seen once, a few or many times, or a class if the clone is expanded.

J: TRBJ2-1; D: TRBD2; size: NA; V: TRBV19; CDR3: CASSIGTTVGRQFF; DNA: TGTGCCAGTAGTATCGGGACTACCGTCGGGCGGCAGTTCTTC
J: TRBJ1-4; D: NA; size: NA; V: TRBV6-1; CDR3: CASSEYGNRDEKLFF; DNA: TGTGCCAGCAGTGAATACGGGAACAGGGATGAAAAACTGTTTTTT
J: TRBJ2-5; D: NA; size: NA; V: TRBV2; CDR3: CASSLRQGGETQYF; DNA: TGTGCCAGCAGTCTACGACAGGGAGGAGAGACCCAGTACTTC
J: TRBJ1-6; D: NA; size: NA; V: TRBV14; CDR3: CASSHNNKSPLHF; DNA: TGTGCCAGCAGCCACAACAACAAATCACCCCTCCACTTT
J: TRBJ1-3; D: NA; size: NA; V: TRBV9; CDR3: CASSGIRSTIYF; DNA: TGTGCCAGCAGCGGTATACGTAGCACCATATATTTT
J: TRBJ2-3; D: NA; size: NA; V: TRBV10-1; CDR3: CASSESGGRGDTQYF; DNA: TGCGCCAGCAGTGAGTCCGGGGGGCGCGGAGATACGCAGTATTTT
J: TRBJ2-7; D: NA; size: NA; V: TRBV5-1; CDR3: CASRPPGRTSRNYEQYF; DNA: TGCGCCAGCAGACCTCCTGGACGGACATCGAGGAACTACGAGCAGTACTTC
J: TRBJ1-1; D: NA; size: NA; V: TRBV5-4; CDR3: CASSSPGAGWTEAFF; DNA: TGTGCCAGCAGCTCGCCAGGGGCCGGGTGGACTGAAGCTTTCTTT
J: TRBJ2-1; D: NA; size: NA; V: TRBV12-3/TRBV12-4; CDR3: CASSFAVYNEQFF; DNA: TGTGCCAGCAGTTTTGCAGTCTACAATGAGCAGTTCTTC
J: TRBJ2-7; D: NA; size: NA; V: TRBV7-9; CDR3: CASSPGYSSQEQYF; DNA: TGTGCCAGCAGCCCAGGGTACTCCTCGCAAGAGCAGTACTTC
J: TRBJ2-7; D: NA; size: NA; V: TRBV6-2/TRBV6-3; CDR3: CASSYGGTDMYEQYF; DNA: TGTGCCAGCAGTTACGGCGGGACAGATATGTACGAGCAGTACTTC
J: TRBJ2-5; D: TRBD2; size: NA; V: TRBV4-2; CDR3: CASTNLAGSETQYF; DNA: TGTGCCAGCACAAATCTAGCGGGGTCAGAGACCCAGTACTTC
J: TRBJ1-5; D: NA; size: NA; V: TRBV7-2; CDR3: CASSLDRDNQPQHF; DNA: TGTGCCAGCAGCTTGGACAGAGACAATCAGCCCCAGCATTTT
J: TRBJ2-5; D: TRBD2; size: NA; V: TRBV12-3/TRBV12-4; CDR3: CASSLGGAETQYF; DNA: TGTGCCAGCAGTTTGGGAGGGGCGGAGACCCAGTACTTC
J: TRBJ2-1; D: TRBD2; size: NA; V: TRBV6-5; CDR3: CASSYDRTGGNEQFF; DNA: TGTGCCAGCAGTTACGACCGGACCGGGGGGAATGAGCAGTTCTTC
J: TRBJ1-2; D: NA; size: few; V: TRBV7-9; CDR3: CASSLDTSADYGYTF; DNA: TGTGCCAGCAGCTTAGATACGTCGGCGGACTATGGCTACACCTTC
J: TRBJ1-4; D: NA; size: NA; V: TRBV7-9; CDR3: CASSLTGGANEKLFF; DNA: TGTGCCAGCAGCCTGACGGGGGGAGCTAATGAAAAACTGTTTTTT
J: TRBJ2-7; D: NA; size: NA; V: TRBV29-1; CDR3: CSGGGQEDEQYF; DNA: TGCAGCGGTGGGGGACAAGAGGACGAGCAGTACTTC
J: TRBJ2-5; D: TRBD2; size: NA; V: TRBV7-7; CDR3: CASSHGGSSNRETQYF; DNA: TGTGCTAGCAGCCACGGGGGGAGTTCAAATCGGGAGACCCAGTACTTC
J: TRBJ2-7; D: NA; size: few; V: TRBV4-1; CDR3: CASSQAADFSYEQYF; DNA: TGCGCCAGCAGCCAAGCGGCGGATTTCTCCTACGAGCAGTACTTC
J: TRBJ2-7; D: NA; size: NA; V: TRBV7-2; CDR3: CASSLVLYEQYF; DNA: TGTGCCAGCAGCTTAGTTCTATACGAGCAGTACTTC
J: TRBJ1-2; D: NA; size: NA; V: TRBV29-1; CDR3: CSVDQFFGAAGYTF; DNA: TGCAGCGTTGACCAATTTTTTGGGGCGGCTGGCTACACCTTC
J: TRBJ1-2; D: TRBD1; size: NA; V: TRBV5-1; CDR3: CASSLVTGGGYTF; DNA: TGCGCCAGCAGCTTGGTAACAGGGGGTGGCTACACCTTC
J: TRBJ2-1; D: TRBD2; size: NA; V: TRBV7-6; CDR3: CASSLVTGGNFGEQFF; DNA: TGTGCCAGCAGCTTAGTCACGGGAGGAAACTTCGGTGAGCAGTTCTTC
J: TRBJ1-6; D: NA; size: NA; V: TRBV19; CDR3: CASKYGGTGSPLHF; DNA: TGTGCCAGTAAATATGGGGGCACGGGTTCACCCCTCCACTTT
J: TRBJ1-5; D: NA; size: NA; V: TRBV27; CDR3: CASSSDLSNQPQHF; DNA: TGTGCCAGCAGTTCGGACTTGAGCAATCAGCCCCAGCATTTT
J: TRBJ2-5; D: NA; size: NA; V: TRBV28; CDR3: CASSVLNRKETQYF; DNA: TGTGCCAGCAGTGTATTGAACAGAAAAGAGACCCAGTACTTC
J: TRBJ2-3; D: TRBD2; size: NA; V: TRBV6-5; CDR3: CASSNGLAGTDTQYF; DNA: TGTGCCAGCAGTAACGGACTAGCGGGCACAGATACGCAGTATTTT
J: TRBJ1-5; D: NA; size: NA; V: TRBV6-6; CDR3: CASSYVNTQPQHF; DNA: TGTGCCAGCAGTTACGTCAATACACAGCCCCAGCATTTT
J: TRBJ2-3; D: NA; size: NA; V: TRBV5-1; CDR3: CASSPLLSTDTQYF; DNA: TGCGCCAGCAGCCCGCTCCTATCCACAGATACGCAGTATTTT
J: TRBJ2-1; D: TRBD2; size: once; V: TRBV11-2; CDR3: CASSSHPGLAGGPIHEQFF; DNA: TGTGCCAGCAGCTCACACCCGGGACTAGCGGGAGGGCCTATCCATGAGCAGTTCTTC
J: TRBJ2-7; D: TRBD2; size: NA; V: TRBV6-8; CDR3: CASSYLDGLAMSYEQYF; DNA: TGTGCCAGCAGTTACTTGGACGGACTAGCGATGTCCTACGAGCAGTACTTC
J: TRBJ2-2; D: NA; size: NA; V: TRBV27; CDR3: CASSFRTDTGELFF; DNA: TGTGCCAGCAGTTTTAGAACGGACACCGGGGAGCTGTTTTTT
J: TRBJ2-7; D: NA; size: few; V: TRBV9; CDR3: CASSVGVAGPSYEQYF; DNA: TGTGCCAGCAGCGTAGGAGTGGCAGGGCCCTCCTACGAGCAGTACTTC
J: TRBJ1-2; D: NA; size: NA; V: TRBV6-5; CDR3: CASRTGGSRYGYTF; DNA: TGTGCCAGCAGGACAGGAGGATCCCGCTATGGCTACACCTTC
J: TRBJ2-5; D: TRBD2; size: NA; V: TRBV30; CDR3: CAWSVPGGRFQETQYF; DNA: TGTGCCTGGAGTGTCCCCGGGGGGAGGTTCCAAGAGACCCAGTACTTC
J: TRBJ1-2; D: NA; size: NA; V: TRBV11-2; CDR3: CASSLDHSLTHGYTF; DNA: TGTGCCAGCAGCTTAGATCATAGTTTGACTCATGGCTACACCTTC
J: TRBJ1-2; D: TRBD1; size: NA; V: TRBV30; CDR3: CAWSVRVGGDGYTF; DNA: TGTGCCTGGAGTGTACGTGTAGGGGGCGATGGCTACACCTTC
J: TRBJ2-5; D: NA; size: NA; V: TRBV3-1/TRBV3-2; CDR3: CASRDSQETQYF; DNA: TGTGCCAGCAGGGACAGTCAAGAGACCCAGTACTTC
J: TRBJ2-5; D: TRBD1; size: NA; V: TRBV5-4; CDR3: CALRQGRQQTQYF; DNA: TGTGCCCTCAGACAGGGGAGGCAGCAGACCCAGTACTTC
J: TRBJ1-2; D: NA; size: few; V: TRBV5-6; CDR3: CASSFWTAQKNYGYTF; DNA: TGTGCCAGCAGCTTCTGGACAGCCCAGAAAAACTATGGCTACACCTTC
J: TRBJ1-1; D: NA; size: NA; V: TRBV18; CDR3: CASSQKGDSEAFF; DNA: TGTGCCAGCTCGCAAAAGGGGGATTCGGAAGCTTTCTTT
J: TRBJ1-4; D: TRBD1; size: NA; V: TRBV5-1; CDR3: CASSLDRQGVNEKLFF; DNA: TGCGCCAGCAGCTTGGACAGACAGGGAGTAAATGAAAAACTGTTTTTT
J: TRBJ2-7; D: NA; size: NA; V: TRBV18; CDR3: CASSATDSYEQYF; DNA: TGTGCCAGCTCAGCTACAGATTCCTACGAGCAGTACTTC
J: TRBJ2-3; D: NA; size: NA; V: TRBV6-5; CDR3: CASSYGTTGTDTQYF; DNA: TGTGCCAGCAGTTACGGCACCACAGGCACAGATACGCAGTATTTT
J: TRBJ2-6; D: NA; size: once; V: TRBV18; CDR3: CASARGDGANVLTF; DNA: TGTGCCAGCGCCCGCGGGGACGGGGCCAACGTCCTGACTTTC
J: TRBJ2-7; D: NA; size: NA; V: TRBV5-3; CDR3: CARSLGPYSYEQYF; DNA: TGTGCCAGAAGCTTGGGTCCGTACTCCTACGAGCAGTACTTC
J: TRBJ1-1; D: TRBD1; size: NA; V: TRBV28; CDR3: CASSSRPGTGNGEAFF; DNA: TGTGCCAGCAGTTCCCGTCCCGGGACAGGGAACGGTGAAGCTTTCTTT
J: TRBJ2-1; D: NA; size: NA; V: TRBV19; CDR3: CATIPGSKSYNEQFF; DNA: TGTGCCACCATTCCGGGATCCAAATCCTACAATGAGCAGTTCTTC
J: TRBJ2-5; D: NA; size: NA; V: TRBV19; CDR3: CASSLTGTQETQYF; DNA: TGTGCCAGTAGTTTAACAGGGACCCAAGAGACCCAGTACTTC
J: TRBJ2-7; D: NA; size: NA; V: TRBV5-4; CDR3: CASSPTGQSLFYEQYF; DNA: TGTGCCAGCAGCCCTACCGGACAGAGCTTATTCTACGAGCAGTACTTC
J: TRBJ2-5; D: NA; size: NA; V: TRBV28; CDR3: CASGGGALAQYF; DNA: TGTGCCAGCGGGGGCGGTGCCTTGGCCCAGTACTTC
J: TRBJ2-3; D: NA; size: NA; V: TRBV28; CDR3: CASSLASGLSTDTQYF; DNA: TGTGCCAGCAGCCTTGCCTCTGGGCTTTCCACAGATACGCAGTATTTT
J: TRBJ2-6; D: NA; size: NA; V: TRBV5-4; CDR3: CASSVTGFSGANVLTF; DNA: TGTGCCAGCAGCGTTACAGGGTTCTCTGGGGCCAACGTCCTGACTTTC
J: TRBJ1-2; D: NA; size: NA; V: TRBV6-1; CDR3: CASSEVTPTNTF; DNA: TGTGCCAGCAGTGAAGTCACCCCAACAAATACCTTC